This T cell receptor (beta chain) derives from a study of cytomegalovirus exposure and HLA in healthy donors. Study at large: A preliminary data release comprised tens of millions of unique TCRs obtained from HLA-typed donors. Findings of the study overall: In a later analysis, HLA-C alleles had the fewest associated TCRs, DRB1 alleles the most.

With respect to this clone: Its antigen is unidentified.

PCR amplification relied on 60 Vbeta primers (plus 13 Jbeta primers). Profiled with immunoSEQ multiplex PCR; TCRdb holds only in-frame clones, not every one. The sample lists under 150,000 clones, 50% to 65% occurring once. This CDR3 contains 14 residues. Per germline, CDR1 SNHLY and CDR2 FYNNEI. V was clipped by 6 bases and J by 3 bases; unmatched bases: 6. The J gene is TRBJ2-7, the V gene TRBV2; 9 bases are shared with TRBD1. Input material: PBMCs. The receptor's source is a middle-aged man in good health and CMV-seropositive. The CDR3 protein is CASSPTGGYYEQYF. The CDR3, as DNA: TGTGCCAGCAGCCCAACAGGGGGCTACTACGAGCAGTACTTC.